This T cell receptor beta chain was recorded in a study of T cell repertoires in cytomegalovirus infection. Study details: Evidence of both CMV infection and a matching HLA type came from public TCR beta signatures. Study observations and caveats: The response measured ex vivo was dominated by TCR beta clonotypes (HLA-C-restricted and CMV-specific).

For this clonotype: Its specificity is not known.

This CDR3 has 13 residues. Trimming pared 3 bases from V and 4 bases from J, leaving 9 bases between. CDR1 and CDR2 (germline): MGHDK, SYGVNS. TCRdb used MiXCR to reprocess the reads, holding one entry per CDR3 protein. The data hold approximately 630,000 distinct CDR3 sequences, with about 24% observed a single time. The source of this sequence is a human donor in good health (CMV status not recorded). Some clones in this sample may be carry-over from other donors' samples. The sample taken for sequencing was CD8+ T cells from PBMCs. V gene TRBV25-1 combines with J gene TRBJ1-1; no definite D call. This CDR3 is CASSDRSSTEAFF. In nucleotides, the CDR3 is TGTGCCAGCAGTGACCGATCGAGCACTGAAGCTTTCTTT.